This passage covers 21 T cell receptor beta chains from one sample sequenced in a study of T cell repertoires in cytomegalovirus infection. One entry per CDR3 protein, called by TCRdb with MiXCR from the reads. This sample carries 900,000 to 950,000 distinct CDR3 sequences, roughly 30% of them seen once, and the ten largest clones take over 12%. These receptors have no known antigen. The sample in question was cultured CD8+ T cells from PBMCs, obtained from culture after CMV antigen stimulation. The receptors were sampled from a human donor in good health (CMV status not recorded). Some clones in this sample may be carry-over from other donors' samples.

V usage is TRBV28 and J usage is TRBJ1-2, with a weak D call TRBD1 (5 bases). V lost 6 bases to trimming and J lost 4 bases, with 18 bases between them. Per germline, CDR1 MDHEN and CDR2 SYDVKM. The CDR3 has 15 amino acids. The CDR3 nucleotides are TGTGCCAGCAGCGCCAGGGTGCCGAAAAGCTATGGCTACACCTTC. This translates into CASSARVPKSYGYTF.

The sample holds many counts of this clonotype. The chain recombines TRBV7-2 with TRBJ2-7, with D maybe TRBD1 (5 bases). This CDR3 spans 16 amino acids. Trimming pared 0 bases from V and 3 bases from J, leaving 15 bases between. Germline V lookup: CDR1 SGHTA, CDR2 FQGNSA. Here the CDR3 reads CASSLAGRAPGYEQYV. The CDR3 DNA follows: TGTGCCAGCAGCTTAGCCGGCAGGGCCCCCGGCTACGAGCAGTACGTC.

As concerns this clonotype: This clone may be a read error of a much larger clone one base away. The chain has TRBV7-3 and TRBJ1-4, with D possibly matching TRBD1 (6 bases). The CDR3 sequence is 15 residues long. Germline V CDR1 and CDR2: SGHTA, FQGTGA. Trimming removed 0 bases at V and 6 bases at J, with 11 bases between. For the CDR3, the DNA is TGTGCCAGCAGCTTAACGGGGGCGCGAGATGAAAAACTGTTTTTT. It codes for CASSLTGARDEKLFF. Drawing the rest from reference TRBV7-3 and TRBJ1-4, the complete variable domain is GAGVSQTPSNKVTEKGKYVELRCDPISGHTALYWYRQSLGQGPEFLIYFQGTGAADDSGLPNDRFFAVRPEGSVSTLKIQRTERGDSAVYLCASSLTGARDEKLFFGSGTQLSVL.

This chain links TRBV7-9 with TRBJ1-1; D is possibly TRBD1 (6 bases). Per germline, CDR1 SEHNR and CDR2 FQNEAQ (reference sequence). V lost 7 bases and J lost 4, with 22 bases in between. The CDR3 spans 16 residues. CDR3 sequence reads: CASTPPDGGGATEAFF. The CDR3 region has the DNA TGTGCCAGCACTCCGCCGGATGGGGGGGGGGCCACTGAAGCTTTCTTT.

The chain has TRBV2 and TRBJ1-2; 8 nucleotides match TRBD1. Germline-derived CDR1 and CDR2 are SNHLY and FYNNEI. Trimming removed 5 bases from V and 7 bases from J; junction bases left unmatched: 9. The length of the CDR3 is 14 residues. CDR3 in DNA: TGTGCCAGCAGTACACAGGAGGACAGGGTTGGCTACACCTTC. Protein product: CASSTQEDRVGYTF.

This clonotype has more than one count but fewer than ten. CDR3 loop: CATSTGGPNSPLHF. For the CDR3, the DNA is TGTGCCACCAGCACTGGGGGTCCTAATTCACCCCTCCACTTT. This rearrangement joins TRBV15 to TRBJ1-6, with D maybe TRBD1 (5 bases). This CDR3 is 14 amino acids long. V was pared by 4 bases and J by 6 bases, with 10 bases between. Germline V gene lookup returns CDR1 LNHNV and CDR2 YYDKDF (reference sequence).

Written as DNA, the CDR3 is TGTGCCACCAGCCTAAGCGGGGACGAGACCCAGTACTTC. Translation: CATSLSGDETQYF. The chain couples TRBV15 to TRBJ2-5, with TRBD2 identical over 7 bases. V lost 5 bases and J lost 5; bases outside the gene matches: 5. Germline V gives CDR1 LNHNV, CDR2 YYDKDF (reference sequence). The CDR3 loop spans 13 amino acids.

V is TRBV9 and J is TRBJ1-1, with unresolved D. This CDR3 spans 14 amino acids. The germline V gene has CDR1 SGDLS and CDR2 YYNGEE. The germline V and J ends were trimmed by 3 bases and 1 base, with 10 bases remaining between them. Here the CDR3 reads CASSGFGRNTEAFF. The CDR3 DNA follows: TGTGCCAGCAGCGGGTTCGGTAGGAACACTGAAGCTTTCTTT.

CDR3 sequence: CASGPGQEYSPLHF. The CDR3 DNA sequence: TGTGCCAGCGGTCCGGGACAGGAATATTCACCCCTCCACTTT. The chain joins TRBV6-5 to TRBJ1-6; 8 bases are a match to TRBD1. This CDR3 contains 14 residues. The V segment lost 8 bases and the J segment 8 bases; nucleotides outside the gene matches: 8. Germline V gene sequence: CDR1 MNHEY, CDR2 SVGAGI.

V and J are TRBV2 and TRBJ2-2; 10 positions agree with TRBD2. The CDR3 is 15 amino acids. CDR1 and CDR2 from the germline V gene are SNHLY and FYNNEI. V lost 8 bases and J lost 4; bases outside the gene matches: 7. CDR3 region: CASGIAGGRTGELFF. In DNA, the CDR3 is TGTGCCAGCGGGATAGCGGGGGGACGCACCGGGGAGCTGTTTTTT.

V is TRBV7-6 and J is TRBJ1-2; D not resolved. Germline CDR1 reads SGHVS; CDR2 reads FNYEAQ. The CDR3 contains 15 residues. With 1 base removed from V and 0 bases from J, the gap between germline ends came to 9 bases. The CDR3 here is CASSLEVGSNYGYTF. In DNA form, the CDR3 reads TGTGCCAGCAGCTTAGAAGTCGGATCTAACTATGGCTACACCTTC.

This clonotype has a handful of counts. The chain links TRBV27 to TRBJ2-1; the D is unclear. Germline assignment: CDR1 MNHEY and CDR2 SMNVEV (reference sequence). V was shortened by 0 bases and J by 9 bases, with 6 bases between the two germline ends. The CDR3 is 12 amino acids. DNA for the CDR3: TGTGCCAGCAGTTTATCAACTACTGAGCAGTTCTTC. It is translated as CASSLSTTEQFF.

This chain connects TRBV19 to TRBJ2-1; tentative D call: TRBD2 (6 bases). Germline V lookup: CDR1 LNHDA, CDR2 SQIVND (reference sequence). Trimming removed 0 bases from V and 2 bases from J, with 11 bases in between. The CDR3 is 16 amino acids. The CDR3 here is CASSIDGTPTYNEQFF. In DNA form, the CDR3 reads TGTGCCAGTAGTATAGACGGGACTCCGACCTACAATGAGCAGTTCTTC. The whole variable domain, filled in from reference TRBV19 and TRBJ2-1, reads DGGITQSPKYLFRKEGQNVTLSCEQNLNHDAMYWYRQDPGQGLRLIYYSQIVNDFQKGDIAEGYSVSREKKESFPLTVTSAQKNPTAFYLCASSIDGTPTYNEQFFGPGTRLTVL.

This clonotype was detected ten times or more. V gene TRBV7-2 combines with J gene TRBJ2-7, with D possibly matching TRBD1 (5 bases). Germline assignment: CDR1 SGHTA and CDR2 FQGNSA. Trimming removed 5 bases at V and 4 bases at J, with 18 bases between. This CDR3 is built from 15 residues. CDR3 residues: CASSLTTKGLYEQYV. For the CDR3, the DNA is TGTGCCAGCAGCCTGACCACAAAGGGGCTGTACGAGCAGTACGTC.

V is TRBV7-3 and J is TRBJ2-1; 7 nucleotides match TRBD2. The CDR3 length is 16 residues. The germline V gene encodes CDR1 SGHTA and CDR2 FQGTGA. V was pared by 5 bases and J by 0 bases, with 7 bases of the junction left unmatched. DNA of the CDR3: TGTGCCAGCAGCCGAGTCGGGGGGAGCTCCTACAATGAGCAGTTCTTC. It is translated as CASSRVGGSSYNEQFF.

This chain joins TRBV4-1 and TRBJ2-1, with 9 bases that match TRBD2. V was pared by 0 bases and J by 7 bases, with 4 bases of the junction left unmatched. Germline V lookup: CDR1 MGHRA, CDR2 YSYEKL. This CDR3 region has 15 residues. The CDR3, as DNA: TGCGCCAGCAGCCAAGATCTAGCGGGGCGTAATGAGCAGTTCTTC. Its translation is CASSQDLAGRNEQFF.

A word on this clonotype: One end of the junction varies from germline; a read error may be responsible. The V call is TRBV6-6, the J call TRBJ1-2; D is uncertain. CDR3 length: 13 amino acids. In germline, CDR1 is MNHNY, CDR2 SVGAGI (reference sequence). CDR3 sequence (DNA): TGTGCCTGCAGCTACAGTGTCCTCTATGGCTACACCTTC. This translates into CACSYSVLYGYTF.

The chain recombines TRBV6-6 with TRBJ1-1; D might be TRBD1 (5 bases). Germline values: CDR1 MNHNY, CDR2 SVGAGI (reference sequence). V was cut by 0 bases and J by 3 bases, with 11 bases left in between. The CDR3 length is 15 residues. The CDR3 loop is CASSYSPGRDTEAFF. CDR3 nucleotide sequence: TGTGCCAGCAGTTACTCGCCAGGGAGGGACACTGAAGCTTTCTTT.

The V and J genes are TRBV6-5 and TRBJ1-1; D ambiguous. The V and J ends lost 0 bases and 1 base respectively, with 9 bases between them. The CDR3 spans 15 residues. Per the germline V gene, CDR1 is MNHEY and CDR2 is SVGAGI. The DNA of the CDR3 is TGTGCCAGCAGTTACTCGAGTGCAGCGAACACTGAAGCTTTCTTT. This gives the protein CASSYSSAANTEAFF.

This clonotype was observed a few times. This chain connects TRBV5-8 to TRBJ1-2; 7 bases are shared with TRBD1. Germline V gene lookup returns CDR1 SGHTS and CDR2 YDEGEE. The CDR3 is made up of 15 amino acids. V shed 10 bases, J shed 0 bases, and the junction held 12 bases outside the gene matches. The CDR3 DNA follows: TGTGCCCGAAGCTCTGACAGGGTCTCTAACTATGGCTACACCTTC. It codes for CARSSDRVSNYGYTF. The full variable domain, its missing parts supplied by reference TRBV5-8 and TRBJ1-2, is EAGVTQSPTHLIKTRGQQATLRCSPISGHTSVYWYQQALGLGLQFLLWYDEGEERNRGNFPPRFSGRQFPNYSSELNVNALELEDSALYLCARSSDRVSNYGYTFGSGTRLTVV.

The chain links TRBV7-6 to TRBJ2-7; 7 nucleotides agree with TRBD2. With V trimmed by 3 bases and J by 0 bases, 5 bases remained unmatched. Germline V gives CDR1 SGHVS, CDR2 FNYEAQ. CDR3 size: 15 residues. The CDR3 sequence: CASSFPSGSSYEQYF. In DNA, the CDR3 is TGTGCCAGCAGCTTCCCTAGCGGCTCCTCCTACGAGCAGTACTTC.